This entry lists 20 T cell receptor beta chains sequenced from one sample in a study of vaccination effects on CD4 cells after COVID-19. Profiling relied on immunoSEQ multiplex PCR, and the TCRdb table lists in-frame clones only, not all of them. Here the sample spans about 24,000 clones, 76% being singletons. No antigen has been assigned to these receptors. Viral peptide pools were used in the ViraFEST assay to expand antigen-specific CD4+ T cells, and sequencing came afterward. The culture ran for 10 days, and then CD4+ T cells were isolated. None of these healthy vaccinees had been infected with SARS-CoV-2 before vaccination. The sequencing used CD4+ T cells from PBMCs cultured with HCoV-NL63 spike peptides, collected before COVID-19 vaccination. The receptors stem from a human donor who received a COVID-19 vaccine.

This clone has just a few counts. The rearrangement links TRBV3-1 (or the pseudogene TRBV3-2) to TRBJ1-5, with 8 nucleotides matching TRBD1. The germline gives CDR1 LGHDT, CDR2 YNNKEL (reference sequence). The CDR3 runs to 14 residues. V lost 4 bases, J lost 6 bases, and 5 bases stayed unmatched. CDR3 region: CASSPMTGVQPQHF. CDR3 DNA sequence: TGTGCCAGCAGCCCTATGACAGGGGTTCAGCCCCAGCATTTT.

This CDR3 reads CASSHEGAEGEKLFF. The CDR3 DNA reads as TGCGCCAGCAGCCACGAAGGGGCAGAAGGGGAAAAACTGTTTTTT. The chain recombines TRBV4-1 with TRBJ1-4; TRBD1 might be the D (5 bases). In germline, CDR1 is MGHRA, CDR2 YSYEKL. CDR3 size: 15 residues. The V end lost 3 bases, the J end lost 8 bases, and 16 bases lay between the germline ends.

This chain links TRBV5-4 with TRBJ1-4; D gene unclear. The CDR3 spans 14 residues. Trimming pared 4 bases from V and 3 bases from J, leaving 10 bases between. Germline CDR1 is SGHNT and CDR2 is YYREEE (reference sequence). This CDR3 reads CASSVDGPNEKLFF. Written as DNA, the CDR3 is TGTGCCAGCAGCGTGGACGGACCTAATGAAAAACTGTTTTTT.

This rearrangement joins TRBV19 to TRBJ2-5; no clear D. Trimming shortened V by 5 bases and J by 0 bases, and 7 bases separated the two germline ends. The germline gives CDR1 LNHDA, CDR2 SQIVND (reference sequence). The CDR3 is 13 amino acids. The CDR3 DNA reads as TGTGCCAGTAGTCGGGCTTACCAAGAGACCCAGTACTTC. Its protein product is CASSRAYQETQYF.

The chain recombines TRBV7-6 with TRBJ2-5; 9 nucleotides agree with TRBD1. This CDR3 is 14 amino acids long. CDR1 SGHVS and CDR2 FNYEAQ come from the germline V gene. V dropped 5 bases and J dropped 5; count of bases not matched to a gene: 6. As DNA, the CDR3 is TGTGCCAGCAGCGGGCGGGACAGGGTGGAGACCCAGTACTTC. Its translation is CASSGRDRVETQYF.

This chain links TRBV6-5 with TRBJ2-7, with D hard to call. CDR1 is MNHEY, CDR2 SVGAGI, per germline. CDR3 size: 12 residues. Trimming shortened V by 4 bases and J by 4 bases, and 8 bases separated the two germline ends. CDR3 in DNA: TGTGCCAGCAGTTCCCCACCGTACGAGCAGTACTTC. It is translated as CASSSPPYEQYF.

The chain uses TRBV5-6 and TRBJ2-1, with D unclear. The CDR3 is 12 amino acids. Per the germline V gene, CDR1 is SGHDT and CDR2 is YYEEEE. V dropped 2 bases and J dropped 7 bases, with 7 bases sitting between them. The CDR3 reads CASSFIGNEQFF. In DNA, the CDR3 is TGTGCCAGCAGCTTTATAGGGAATGAGCAGTTCTTC.

The V gene is TRBV6-6, the J gene TRBJ2-1, with D tentatively TRBD1 or TRBD2 (5 bases each). From germline, CDR1 is MNHNY and CDR2 SVGAGI (reference sequence). V dropped 2 bases and J dropped 9 bases, with 14 bases sitting between them. The CDR3 has 14 amino acids. CDR3 amino acids: CASSYQGVFSEQFF. The CDR3 bases are TGTGCCAGCAGTTACCAGGGAGTGTTCAGTGAGCAGTTCTTC.

This chain links TRBV11-1 with TRBJ1-1; D is ambiguous. V gave up 3 bases and J gave up 3 bases, with 8 bases separating them. The CDR3 sequence is 13 residues long. The V gene's germline CDR1 is SGHAT and CDR2 FQDESV (reference sequence). Here the CDR3 DNA reads TGTGCCAGCAGCTTCAAGGGCGACACTGAAGCTTTCTTT. It codes for CASSFKGDTEAFF.

A few counts support this clone. The chain couples TRBV7-8 to TRBJ2-7; D gene unclear. Between the trimmed V and J ends, which lost 0 bases and 2 bases, there was a span of 8 bases. The CDR3 covers 14 residues. CDR1 SGHVS and CDR2 FQNEAQ come from the germline V gene. CDR3 coding DNA: TGTGCCAGCAGCTTAGCCCGTCACCCCTACGAGCAGTACTTC. As protein: CASSLARHPYEQYF.

The V and J genes are TRBV24-1 and TRBJ2-7; either TRBD1 or TRBD2 may supply D (5 bases each). The V end lost 6 bases, the J end lost 3 bases, and 8 bases lay between the germline ends. The CDR3 consists of 12 residues. Germline loops: CDR1 KGHDR, CDR2 SFDVKD. Here the CDR3 reads CATSPGSYEQYF. The CDR3 DNA follows: TGTGCCACCAGTCCAGGGAGCTACGAGCAGTACTTC.

There are a few counts of this clone. The J gene is TRBJ1-4, the V gene TRBV5-1; unclear D gene. V was pared by 0 bases and J by 0 bases, with 3 bases between. This CDR3 has 14 residues. Germline CDR1 is SGHRS and CDR2 is YFSETQ. The CDR3 nucleotides read TGCGCCAGCAGCTTGGTAGCAACTAATGAAAAACTGTTTTTT. Translated: CASSLVATNEKLFF. The complete variable domain, with remaining parts taken from reference TRBV5-1 and TRBJ1-4, reads KAGVTQTPRYLIKTRGQQVTLSCSPISGHRSVSWYQQTPGQGLQFLFEYFSETQRNKGNFPGRFSGRQFSNSRSEMNVSTLELGDSALYLCASSLVATNEKLFFGSGTQLSVL.

This chain links TRBV6-5 with TRBJ1-1; tentatively, D is TRBD1 (6 bases). CDR1 is MNHEY, CDR2 SVGAGI, per germline. The CDR3 has 13 residues. The V gene lost 4 bases and the J gene lost 1 base, with 7 bases spanning the gap. The CDR3 bases are TGTGCCAGCAGTTCGACAGGGAACACTGAAGCTTTCTTT. Translation gives CASSSTGNTEAFF.

CDR3 nucleotides: TGTGCCAGCAGCTTAAACGTGGGCGGGTCGAACATTCAGTACTTC. Translating gives CASSLNVGGSNIQYF. The V gene is TRBV5-5, the J gene TRBJ2-4, with D perhaps matching TRBD2 (5 bases). V was trimmed by 2 bases and J by 7 bases, leaving 16 bases between them. CDR1 SGHKS and CDR2 YYEKEE come from the germline V gene (reference sequence). The CDR3 is 15 residues long.

The chain joins TRBV6-2 or TRBV6-3 to TRBJ1-1; possibly TRBD1 for D (5 bases). Trimming removed 2 bases at V and 1 base at J, with 17 bases between. The germline V gene encodes CDR1 MNHEY and CDR2 SVGEGT. CDR3 length: 17 amino acids. The CDR3 DNA reads TGTGCCAGCAGTTACCCCGAATGGGGGAATCCGAACACTGAAGCTTTCTTT. Its protein product is CASSYPEWGNPNTEAFF.

By its share, this clone is medium-sized (0.01 to 0.1%). V and J are TRBV10-3 and TRBJ2-7; perhaps TRBD2 as D (6 bases). V was shortened by 2 bases and J by 0 bases, with 11 bases between the two germline ends. The CDR3 spans 15 residues. Germline V gene data show CDR1 as ENHRY and CDR2 as SYGVKD. The chain's CDR3 is CAISEGDLSSYEQYF. CDR3 nucleotide sequence: TGTGCCATCAGTGAGGGGGACTTGAGCTCCTACGAGCAGTACTTC.

This clone was recorded a few times. The genes are TRBV3-1 (or the pseudogene TRBV3-2) and TRBJ2-2, with TRBD2 as a possible D gene (6 bases). Germline-derived CDR1 and CDR2 are LGHDT and YNNKEL (reference sequence). The CDR3 runs 18 residues. Trimming removed 1 base at V and 0 bases at J, with 15 bases between. The CDR3 here is CASSQGLPGLTNTGELFF. In DNA, the CDR3 is TGTGCCAGCAGCCAAGGACTCCCGGGACTGACGAACACCGGGGAGCTGTTTTTT.

This chain uses TRBV10-1 with TRBJ1-2, with D unclear. Germline CDR1 is WNHNN and CDR2 is SYGVQD (reference sequence). Trimming took 2 bases from V and 4 from J, leaving 11 bases between them. This CDR3 has 14 amino acids. The chain's CDR3 is CASSEGPVGYGYTF. The CDR3 region has the DNA TGCGCCAGCAGTGAGGGACCGGTCGGCTATGGCTACACCTTC.

This clone was seen a single time. The chain employs TRBV5-6 and TRBJ1-6; D might be TRBD1 (5 bases). The CDR3 loop spans 15 amino acids. Between the trimmed V and J ends, which lost 4 bases and 7 bases, there was a span of 15 bases. Germline CDR1 and CDR2: SGHDT and YYEEEE. The CDR3 nucleotides are TGTGCCAGCAGCCTGGCTGGGGCAGGGAATTCACCCCTCCACTTT. Translation gives CASSLAGAGNSPLHF.

The chain joins TRBV7-9 to TRBJ1-4; D remains ambiguous. The germline CDR1 and CDR2 sequences are SEHNR and FQNEAQ (reference sequence). Trimming took off 4 bases at V and 0 bases at J, with 9 bases between the two ends. CDR3 size: 15 residues. CDR3 sequence reads: CASSSMEATNEKLFF. The DNA of the CDR3 is TGTGCCAGCAGCTCCATGGAGGCAACTAATGAAAAACTGTTTTTT.